Sequencing of this TCR beta chain was carried out in a study of blood T cell repertoires in COVID-19. Study-wide context: Sites in the United States, Italy and Spain provided acute and convalescent COVID-19 samples. PBMCs, B-cell-depleted T cells, or T cells provided the cDNA or gDNA that made up the material.

Per the original data handling: Reference gene primers were amplified, and this amplification served to estimate nucleated cell counts. Produced via immunoSEQ multiplex PCR; TCRdb's table is partial and in-frame only. Clonal size and the V and J genes are those of that table, whereas D and trimming came from the DNA. The data contain about 100,000 clones, roughly 84% of them singletons. Germline CDR1 reads MNHEY; CDR2 reads SVGAGI. Trimming took 8 bases from V and 6 from J, leaving 19 bases between them. This CDR3 contains 14 residues. This TCR was sampled from a woman in her sixties or seventies in a cohort sampled during active or convalescent COVID-19. This rearrangement joins TRBV6-5 to TRBJ1-1; TRBD1 might be the D (5 bases). Sequenced input: peripheral blood. In nucleotides, the CDR3 is TGTGCCAGCGGTAGCGAAGCAGGGAGGGCTGAAGCTTTCTTT. Protein product: CASGSEAGRAEAFF.